This is a list of T cell receptor beta chains from one sample in a study of T cell responses to AZD1222 COVID-19 vaccine. Produced via immunoSEQ multiplex PCR; TCRdb's table is partial and in-frame only. The sample records around 130,000 clones, approximately 85% being singletons. Specimen: peripheral blood, collected on day 0 of AZD1222 vaccination. The source of these receptors is an adult in good health. Each CDR3 is given with its conserved first and last residue. A D gene is named only where the DNA matches it firmly. Clone size is not always given. Where it is, it says once, few, many or a class for expanded clones.

v_gene	abundance	d_gene	j_gene	CDR3aa	CDR3nt
TRBV6-5	.	.	TRBJ1-2	CASSPKTEFYGYTF	TGTGCCAGCAGTCCCAAGACAGAATTCTATGGCTACACCTTC
TRBV5-1	.	.	TRBJ1-6	CASSPNPGGEDSPLHF	TGCGCCAGCAGCCCCAATCCGGGAGGAGAGGATTCACCCCTCCACTTT
TRBV11-2	.	.	TRBJ2-7	CASSLVGAAYEQYF	TGTGCCAGCAGCTTAGTGGGAGCGGCCTACGAGCAGTACTTC
TRBV18	.	TRBD2	TRBJ2-5	CASSPPAGGMAETQYF	TGTGCCAGCTCACCACCGGCGGGAGGGATGGCAGAGACCCAGTACTTC
TRBV3-1/TRBV3-2	.	TRBD2	TRBJ2-5	CASSQGAGDQETQYF	TGTGCCAGCAGCCAAGGAGCGGGGGACCAAGAGACCCAGTACTTC
TRBV18	.	.	TRBJ2-1	CASSPLSYNEQFF	TGTGCCAGCTCACCCCTAAGCTACAATGAGCAGTTCTTC
TRBV9	.	.	TRBJ1-3	CASSAGTESGNTIYF	TGTGCCAGCAGCGCCGGGACTGAGTCTGGAAACACCATATATTTT
TRBV12-3/TRBV12-4	.	.	TRBJ2-3	CASGRVSTDTQYF	TGTGCCAGTGGACGGGTCTCCACAGATACGCAGTATTTT
TRBV29-1	few	TRBD2	TRBJ2-7	CSVPREAYSDEQYF	TGCAGCGTTCCCCGGGAGGCCTATTCGGACGAGCAGTACTTC
TRBV5-4	.	.	TRBJ2-2	CASSLGVGELFF	TGTGCCAGCTCCCTGGGGGTCGGGGAGCTGTTTTTT
TRBV7-2	.	.	TRBJ2-2	CASSPRVTSTGELFF	TGTGCCAGCAGCCCCAGGGTAACAAGCACCGGGGAGCTGTTTTTT
TRBV6-1	.	.	TRBJ2-4	CASSDTLLSGRAKNIQYF	TGTGCCAGCAGTGATACCCTCCTCAGTGGGCGAGCCAAAAACATTCAGTACTTC
TRBV11-2	.	TRBD2	TRBJ2-1	CASSTLAGGRNEQFF	TGTGCCAGCAGCACACTAGCGGGAGGAAGGAATGAGCAGTTCTTC
TRBV18	.	.	TRBJ2-3	CASSPTDTQYF	TGTGCCAGCTCACCAACAGATACGCAGTATTTT
TRBV27	.	TRBD2	TRBJ2-5	CASSSWTSEKTQYF	TGTGCCAGCAGTTCCTGGACTAGCGAAAAGACCCAGTACTTC
TRBV6-2/TRBV6-3	.	.	TRBJ1-2	CASSYSNHLGYTF	TGTGCCAGCAGTTACTCTAACCACCTTGGCTACACCTTC
TRBV10-3	once	TRBD2	TRBJ2-7	CAISEAGGAYEQYF	TGTGCCATCAGCGAAGCGGGAGGGGCCTACGAGCAGTACTTC
TRBV6-6	.	.	TRBJ1-1	CASNPTDMNTEAFF	TGTGCCAGCAACCCGACGGACATGAACACTGAAGCTTTCTTT
TRBV9	once	TRBD2	TRBJ2-1	CASSTAGGPYNEQFF	TGTGCCAGCAGCACAGCGGGGGGCCCGTACAATGAGCAGTTCTTC
TRBV6-5	.	TRBD1	TRBJ2-2	CASTGQVFVELFF	TGTGCCAGCACGGGACAGGTATTTGTGGAGCTGTTTTTT
TRBV2	.	.	TRBJ1-6	CASSVSPGQVSPLHF	TGTGCCAGCAGTGTCTCGCCCGGGCAAGTTTCACCCCTCCACTTT
TRBV2	few	.	TRBJ2-1	CASQGDGGFNEQFF	TGTGCCAGCCAGGGGGACGGGGGCTTTAATGAGCAGTTCTTC
TRBV19	few	.	TRBJ2-7	CASSTYGGAYEQYF	TGTGCCAGTAGTACTTACGGCGGGGCCTACGAGCAGTACTTC
TRBV4-2	.	.	TRBJ2-1	CASSLPSGGNNEQFF	TGTGCCAGCAGCCTCCCCTCGGGCGGAAACAATGAGCAGTTCTTC
TRBV30	.	.	TRBJ2-7	CACHRDAGSYEQYF	TGTGCCTGCCACCGGGATGCCGGATCCTACGAGCAGTACTTC
TRBV5-4	.	TRBD1	TRBJ1-4	CASSSSGQGGEKLFF	TGTGCCAGCAGCTCGTCAGGACAGGGAGGTGAAAAACTGTTTTTT
TRBV10-3	.	.	TRBJ2-7	CAISAEGVYEQYF	TGTGCCATCAGTGCGGAGGGGGTTTACGAGCAGTACTTC
TRBV6-5	.	.	TRBJ1-5	CASSSRSGMQPQHF	TGTGCCAGCAGTTCCCGATCAGGGATGCAGCCCCAGCATTTT
TRBV10-1	few	TRBD1	TRBJ2-2	CASSESIRTGRAGELFF	TGCGCCAGCAGTGAGTCGATTCGGACAGGGAGAGCCGGGGAGCTGTTTTTT
TRBV24-1	.	.	TRBJ2-6	CATSDLGTGANVLTF	TGTGCCACCAGTGATTTGGGTACTGGGGCCAACGTCCTGACTTTC
TRBV18	.	.	TRBJ1-1	CASSPYPGANTEAFF	TGTGCCAGCTCACCATACCCAGGGGCGAACACTGAAGCTTTCTTT
TRBV30	.	.	TRBJ2-5	CAWSRTEETQYF	TGTGCCTGGAGTCGAACGGAAGAGACCCAGTACTTC
TRBV11-2	.	.	TRBJ1-2	CASRRGPPNYGYTF	TGTGCCAGCAGGCGAGGCCCCCCTAACTATGGCTACACCTTC
TRBV19	.	.	TRBJ2-6	CASSIRTSGANVLTF	TGTGCCAGTAGTATCAGGACATCTGGGGCCAACGTCCTGACTTTC
TRBV9	.	TRBD1	TRBJ1-2	CASSVATGDSGDDYGYTF	TGTGCCAGCAGCGTAGCCACAGGGGACTCGGGGGACGACTATGGCTACACCTTC
TRBV7-9	.	.	TRBJ1-1	CASSFPQGPNTEAFF	TGTGCCAGCAGCTTCCCACAGGGACCGAACACTGAAGCTTTCTTT
TRBV14	.	TRBD1	TRBJ1-2	CASSPIGTEYGGYTF	TGTGCCAGCAGCCCTATAGGGACAGAGTACGGTGGCTACACCTTC
TRBV11-1	.	TRBD2	TRBJ2-1	CASSPRSSGSEEQFF	TGTGCCAGCAGCCCGCGGTCTAGCGGGAGTGAAGAGCAGTTCTTC
TRBV14	.	.	TRBJ2-1	CASTLGAYNEQFF	TGTGCCAGCACCTTAGGGGCTTACAATGAGCAGTTCTTC
TRBV12-3/TRBV12-4	few	.	TRBJ1-2	CASSAQVDYGYTF	TGTGCCAGCAGTGCTCAGGTGGACTATGGCTACACCTTC
TRBV10-2	.	TRBD1	TRBJ1-5	CASSRPGTGFGNQPQHF	TGCGCCAGCAGCCGTCCCGGGACAGGGTTCGGCAATCAGCCCCAGCATTTT
TRBV28	.	.	TRBJ2-7	CASSQLPRLGGRQYF	TGTGCCAGCAGCCAACTACCGAGACTAGGAGGGCGGCAGTACTTC
TRBV11-1	once	.	TRBJ2-1	CASSPLRGAYNEQFF	TGTGCCAGCAGCCCTCTAAGGGGGGCCTACAATGAGCAGTTCTTC
TRBV4-1	once	TRBD2	TRBJ2-7	CASSQDWLAGGQNEQYF	TGCGCCAGCAGCCAAGATTGGCTAGCGGGAGGGCAAAACGAGCAGTACTTC
TRBV7-2	.	TRBD1	TRBJ2-5	CASSPQGQGRMETQYF	TGTGCCAGCAGCCCTCAAGGACAGGGAAGGATGGAGACCCAGTACTTC
TRBV7-6	.	TRBD1	TRBJ2-1	CASRQGGQVGGEQFF	TGTGCCAGCAGGCAAGGGGGACAGGTGGGCGGGGAGCAGTTCTTC